The present entry profiles one T cell receptor beta chain with its context. Its target is unknown. Time point denoted: blood 2 weeks post-SBRT. Treatment in this sample: 15 Gy SBRT to primary tumor, nephrectomy 4 weeks later. Radiation-treated patients gave blood at baseline, week 2 and week 4. The patient's renal cell carcinoma had clear cell pathology. Method: immunoSEQ multiplex PCR; TCRdb's copy keeps in-frame clones and lacks some. Of about 130,000 clones listed, about four fifths are singletons. This sample is drawn from a study of radiation and T cells in renal cell carcinoma. Study outcomes and limitations: Pretreatment tumor biopsies were lacking, so baseline clonotypes are unknown. Top tumor clonotypes rose in blood 2 weeks post-radiation, then contracted.

Germline assignment: CDR1 SQVTM and CDR2 ANQGSEA. The CDR3 is 13 amino acids. The V segment lost 7 bases and the J segment 2 bases; nucleotides outside the gene matches: 7. The clonotype comes from a man aged 45-60 years with renal cell carcinoma. The specimen was blood, collected from a patient whose treatment included radiotherapy and nephrectomy. This chain uses TRBV29-1 with TRBJ2-5, with 7 bases that match TRBD1. As DNA, the CDR3 is TGCAGCGCCGCCCGGGACAGTCAAGAGACCCAGTACTTC. This sequence encodes CSAARDSQETQYF.